This TCR beta chain was profiled in a study of blood T cells in healthy people across ages. Sample-barcoded 5' priming and a J-beta primer mix drove a second PCR of about 6 to 12 cycles. TCRdb recomputed calls from the 5' RACE reads with MiXCR, one row per CDR3 protein. This sample yields some 1.5 million distinct CDR3 sequences, of which roughly 28% are seen a single time; 7% to 9% belongs to the top ten. The CDR3 has 14 amino acids. The V gene lost 3 bases and the J gene lost 4 bases, with 14 bases spanning the gap. Germline-derived CDR1 and CDR2 are SGHKS and YYEKEE (reference sequence). This TCR was sampled from a woman under 40 in good health. V usage is TRBV5-5 and J usage is TRBJ2-7, with D possibly being TRBD1 or TRBD2 (5 bases each). The sequencing input was blood. For the CDR3, the DNA is TGTGCCAGCAGCTGGGGACCTGGACCTTACGAGCAGTACTTC. Its translation: CASSWGPGPYEQYF.